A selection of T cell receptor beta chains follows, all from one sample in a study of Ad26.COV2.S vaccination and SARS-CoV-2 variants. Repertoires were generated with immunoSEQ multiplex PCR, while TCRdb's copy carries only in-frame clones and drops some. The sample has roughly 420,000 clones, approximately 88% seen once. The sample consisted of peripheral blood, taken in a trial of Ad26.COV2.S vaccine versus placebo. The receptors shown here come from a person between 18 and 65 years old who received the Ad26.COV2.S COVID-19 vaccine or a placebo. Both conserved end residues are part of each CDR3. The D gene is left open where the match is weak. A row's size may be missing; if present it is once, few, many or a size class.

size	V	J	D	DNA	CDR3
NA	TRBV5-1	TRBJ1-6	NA	TGCGCCAGCAGTCCCCGGGACCTCAATTCACCCCTCCACTTT	CASSPRDLNSPLHF
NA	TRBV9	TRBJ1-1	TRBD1	TGTGCCAGCAGCGTAGGCCCGACAGGGGGTGAGACAGAAGCTTTCTTT	CASSVGPTGGETEAFF
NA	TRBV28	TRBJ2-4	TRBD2	TGTGCCAGCAGCCTAATGCCCACGGGGGGAGCCAAAAACATTCAGTACTTC	CASSLMPTGGAKNIQYF
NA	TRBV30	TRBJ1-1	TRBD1	TGTGCCCGAAGTACAGGGGGCAACACTGAAGCTTTCTTT	CARSTGGNTEAFF
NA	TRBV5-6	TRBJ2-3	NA	TGTGCCAGCAGCCGCCTGCGTGGGCAGGGCCCTAGGGATACGCAGTATTTT	CASSRLRGQGPRDTQYF
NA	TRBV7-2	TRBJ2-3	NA	TGTGCCAGCAGTAGGACCCGGAGCACAGATACGCAGTATTTT	CASSRTRSTDTQYF
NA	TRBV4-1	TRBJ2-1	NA	TGCGCCAGCAGCCAAGTACTATCCTTCTACAATGAGCAGTTCTTC	CASSQVLSFYNEQFF
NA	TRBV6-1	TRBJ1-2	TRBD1	TGTGCCAGCAGTGTTAGGGGGACAGGGTATAACTATGGCTACACCTTC	CASSVRGTGYNYGYTF
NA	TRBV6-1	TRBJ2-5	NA	TGTGCCAGCAGTGAAGCGGGCGGGGTGGTCCAAGAGACCCAGTACTTC	CASSEAGGVVQETQYF
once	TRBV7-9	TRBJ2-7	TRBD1	TGTGCCAGCAGCTTAGGAGGACAGGGGGTTGGGGAGCAGTACTTC	CASSLGGQGVGEQYF
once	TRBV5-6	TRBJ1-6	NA	TGTGCCAGCAGCCCAGGGTGGGCGAATTCACCCCTCCACTTT	CASSPGWANSPLHF
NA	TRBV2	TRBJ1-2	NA	TGTGCCAGCACGTACGGGGGTAGCGCTATGCCGTTTGGCTACACCTTC	CASTYGGSAMPFGYTF
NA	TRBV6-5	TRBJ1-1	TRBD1	TGTGCCAGCAGTTACTCGAGACAGGGGAACACTGAAGCTTTCTTT	CASSYSRQGNTEAFF
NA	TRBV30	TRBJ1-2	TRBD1	TGTGCCTGGACACCAGGGGGAATTTTAGGCGGCTACACCTTC	CAWTPGGILGGYTF
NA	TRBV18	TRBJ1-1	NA	TGTGCCAGCTCACCTTGGGGCATGAACACTGAAGCTTTCTTT	CASSPWGMNTEAFF
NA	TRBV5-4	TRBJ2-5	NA	TGTGCCAGCAGCCGCTCGGAGGCGGAGACCCAGTACTTC	CASSRSEAETQYF
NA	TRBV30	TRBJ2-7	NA	TGTGCCTGGAGTGCCACAGTATACGAGCAGTACTTC	CAWSATVYEQYF
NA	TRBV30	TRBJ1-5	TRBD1	TGTGCCTGGAGTTCTGGACAGGGTGGGGTGCGACAGCCCCAGCATTTT	CAWSSGQGGVRQPQHF
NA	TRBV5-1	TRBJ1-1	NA	TGCGCCAGCAGCTTGGAGGGGCCTCCGAACACTGAAGCTTTCTTT	CASSLEGPPNTEAFF
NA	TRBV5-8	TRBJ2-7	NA	TGTGCCAGCAGCTTGAGCACCGTGGCGGGCGAGCAGTACTTC	CASSLSTVAGEQYF
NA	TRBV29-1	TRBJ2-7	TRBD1	TGCAGCGGCGGACAGGGGGCCCACGAGCAGTACTTC	CSGGQGAHEQYF
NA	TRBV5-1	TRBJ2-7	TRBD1	TGCGCCAGCAGCTGGGACAGGGGCGAGCAGTACTTC	CASSWDRGEQYF
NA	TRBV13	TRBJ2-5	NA	TGTGCCAGCAGCTTCAAAGGGGGGACCCAGTACTTC	CASSFKGGTQYF
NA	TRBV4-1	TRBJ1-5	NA	TGCGCCAGCAGCCAAGCTGACAGAGACAATCAGCCCCAGCATTTT	CASSQADRDNQPQHF
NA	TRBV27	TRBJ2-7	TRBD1	TGTGCCAGCAGTCGTGGGCCGTCGGACAGGGTCGTTGGGGAGCAGCACTTC	CASSRGPSDRVVGEQHF
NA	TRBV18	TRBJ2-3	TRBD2	TGTGCCAGCTCACCGTTTGCGGGGGGGCCCACAGATACGCAGTATTTT	CASSPFAGGPTDTQYF
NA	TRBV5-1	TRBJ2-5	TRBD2	TGCGCCAGCAGCTTACCACTAGCGGGGGGGGCAAAGACCCAGTACTTC	CASSLPLAGGAKTQYF
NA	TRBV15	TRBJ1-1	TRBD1	TGTGCCACCAGCAGAGTAGAGGGGGCTACGAACACTGAAGCTTTCTTT	CATSRVEGATNTEAFF
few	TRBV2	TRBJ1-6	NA	TGTGCCAGCAGGGGAGAGAGCTCCTATAATTCACCCCTCCACTTT	CASRGESSYNSPLHF
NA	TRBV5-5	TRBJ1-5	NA	TGTGCCAGCAGCTTGTGGGCCGGTAGCAATCAGCCCCAGCATTTT	CASSLWAGSNQPQHF
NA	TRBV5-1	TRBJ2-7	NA	TGCGCCAGCAGCGGGGACACAGGGTCGTCCTACGAGCAGTACTTC	CASSGDTGSSYEQYF
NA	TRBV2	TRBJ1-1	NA	TGTGCCAGCAAGGTCGGGATATGGGCTGAAGCTTTCTTT	CASKVGIWAEAFF
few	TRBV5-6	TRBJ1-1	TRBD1	TGTGCCAGCAGCTTTGGGACAGGAGTCTCCACTGAAGCTTTCTTT	CASSFGTGVSTEAFF
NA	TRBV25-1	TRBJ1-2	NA	TGTGCCAGCAGTGATTACGTGAGGGGCGACTATGGCTACACCTTC	CASSDYVRGDYGYTF
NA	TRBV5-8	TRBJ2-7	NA	TGTGCCAGCAGCTTGAGCCCCAGCTCCTACGAGCAGTACTTC	CASSLSPSSYEQYF
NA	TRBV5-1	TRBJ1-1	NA	TGCGCCAGCAGCCCGGGGGACACTGAAGCTTTCTTT	CASSPGDTEAFF
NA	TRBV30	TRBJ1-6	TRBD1	TGTGCCTCAGACAGGGGCGTTAGCTCCTATAATTCACCCCTCCACTTT	CASDRGVSSYNSPLHF
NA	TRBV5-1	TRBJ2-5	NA	TGCGCCAGCAGCTTGCAGGGGGGACAAGAGACCCAGTACTTC	CASSLQGGQETQYF
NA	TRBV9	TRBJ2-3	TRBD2	TGTGCCAGCAGCGTAGCGAGCGGGGGGGCGATGACAGATACGCAGTATTTT	CASSVASGGAMTDTQYF
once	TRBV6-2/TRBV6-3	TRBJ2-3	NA	TGTGCCAGCAGTTACACCTTCCAGGGTAGCCTCAGCACAGATACGCAGTATTTT	CASSYTFQGSLSTDTQYF
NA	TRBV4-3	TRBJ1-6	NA	TGCGCCAGCAGCCAAGTGGGTCGGGGGGCGAGTAATTCACCCCTCCACTTT	CASSQVGRGASNSPLHF
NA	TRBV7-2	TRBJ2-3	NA	TGTGCCAGCAGCTTAGTAGGGGACTTACGCACAGATACGCAGTATTTT	CASSLVGDLRTDTQYF
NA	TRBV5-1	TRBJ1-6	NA	TGCGCCAGCAGCTTGGCCAGGGGCCAATCCACCAATTCACCCCTCCACTTT	CASSLARGQSTNSPLHF
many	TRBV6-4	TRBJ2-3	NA	TGTGCCAGCAGTGACACGAGCACGGGTTCGGATACGCAGTATTTT	CASSDTSTGSDTQYF
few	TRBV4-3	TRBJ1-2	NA	TGCGCCAGCAGCTCCCGAGAAGGCAGCTATGGCTACACCTTC	CASSSREGSYGYTF
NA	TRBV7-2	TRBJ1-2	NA	TGTGCCAGCAGCTTAGGGGCAGGGGCGACTCTATATGGCTACACCTTC	CASSLGAGATLYGYTF
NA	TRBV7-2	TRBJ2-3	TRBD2	TGTGCCAGCAGCTTAGCCGCCGGGGGGATCGCAGATACGCAGTATTTT	CASSLAAGGIADTQYF
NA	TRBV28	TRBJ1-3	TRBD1	TGTGCCAGCACCAGCCTGTCAAGGGGGCCGAGAGGAAACACCATATATTTT	CASTSLSRGPRGNTIYF
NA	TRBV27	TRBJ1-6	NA	TGTGCCAGCAGACCAATACCAGTGGGATTTAATTCACCCCTCCACTTT	CASRPIPVGFNSPLHF
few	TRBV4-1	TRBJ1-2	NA	TGCGCCAGCAGCCTCCCCGGTGGGCAGAACGATGGCTACACCTTC	CASSLPGGQNDGYTF
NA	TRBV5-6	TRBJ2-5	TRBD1	TGTGCCAGCAGCCTCTGGACAGGGATGGAGACCCAGTACTTC	CASSLWTGMETQYF
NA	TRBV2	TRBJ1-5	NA	TGTGCCAGCAGTGGGTCGGGGGGCCATCAGCCCCAGCATTTT	CASSGSGGHQPQHF
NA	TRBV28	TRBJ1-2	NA	TGTGCCAGCAGCCCCACAGGCTATGGCTACACCTTC	CASSPTGYGYTF
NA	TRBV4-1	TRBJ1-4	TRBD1	TGCGCCAGCAGCCAAGTTGGGACAGGGGCGGAAAAACTGTTTTTT	CASSQVGTGAEKLFF
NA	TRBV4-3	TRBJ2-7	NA	TGCGCCAGCAGCCAAGTGATTGGGCGAACCGAGCAGTACTTC	CASSQVIGRTEQYF
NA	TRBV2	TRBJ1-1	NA	TGTGCCAGCAGTGAAGCGCGTCCAGCTGAAGCTTTCTTT	CASSEARPAEAFF
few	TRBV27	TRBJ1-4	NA	TGTGCCAGCAGCCGGAAATGGACCCCTAATGAAAAACTGTTTTTT	CASSRKWTPNEKLFF
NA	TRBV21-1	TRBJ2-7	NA	TGTGCCAGCAGCCGGAAGGGAGAAGTCAGGGAGCAGTACTTC	CASSRKGEVREQYF